This T cell receptor (beta chain) was retrieved from a study of blood T cell dynamics during melanoma immunotherapy. Study overall: Metastatic melanoma patients received first-line pembrolizumab or nivolumab plus ipilimumab.

As to time point: pre-treatment baseline. The germline CDR1 and CDR2 sequences are LGHNA and YNFKEQ. V was cut by 0 bases and J by 7 bases, with 22 bases left in between. CDR3 length: 17 amino acids. Findings and limits, study-wide: Disease-control patients' PBMC repertoires became either more clonal or more diverse at W3.

Assay: immunoSEQ multiplex PCR; the TCRdb copy retains only in-frame clones and omits some. The sample holds some 11,000 clones, 80% to 90% seen once. Of note for this clone: Its matching antigen is unknown.

This TCR was sampled from a human donor with melanoma. The gene calls are TRBV4-2 and TRBJ2-7, with D possibly being TRBD2 (6 bases). This specimen was blood, taken from a patient treated with checkpoint blockade. The chain's CDR3 is CASSQDATRPLSREQYF. The CDR3 nucleotides are TGTGCCAGCAGCCAAGATGCGACTAGACCGCTTTCGCGTGAGCAGTACTTC.